This T cell receptor beta chain originates from a study of liver allograft versus peripheral blood T cells. Whole-study context: What was compared were the T cell receptor repertoires in transplanted livers and those in the peripheral blood of recipients.

This clonotype is termed medium-sized (0.01 to 0.1%). Its target is unknown. The V gene's germline CDR1 is SGHNT and CDR2 YYREEE (reference sequence). V shed 2 bases and J shed 0 bases, with 10 bases lying between them. There are 15 residues in the CDR3. Overall study results and limits: Intragraft T cell receptor repertoires of liver allografts were reported to differ from peripheral blood repertoires.

TCRdb re-analysed the reads in MiXCR, keeping a single row per CDR3 protein. In the table there are 350 to 450 distinct CDR3 sequences, roughly 27% of which are singletons. The receptor was derived from a human patient who had a liver transplant. Some T cells may be transferred from the graft donor. J is TRBJ2-3 and V is TRBV5-4, with TRBD2 as a possible D gene (6 bases). CDR3 sequence reads: CASSLAGRSTDTQYF. The CDR3 coding sequence is TGTGCCAGCAGCTTAGCCGGGAGAAGCACAGATACGCAGTATTTT.